The rows below give T cell receptor beta chains drawn from one sample of a study of a mutant IDH1 vaccine in newly diagnosed glioma. Data came from immunoSEQ multiplex PCR; TCRdb stores just in-frame clones and leaves some out. In the table there are over 55,000 clones, 80% to 90% of which are singletons. These TCRs are of unknown antigen specificity. Sequencing used PBMCs, obtained from a glioma patient whose treatment included an IDH1 peptide vaccine. The receptor set was obtained from a man in his forties with glioma. Each CDR3 is given with its conserved first and last residue. D genes are given only for firm matches. The listing skips clone size in some rows; elsewhere it reads once, few, many or a size class.

J gene,D gene,clone size,V gene,CDR3 DNA,CDR3 protein
TRBJ2-5,-,-,TRBV27,TGTGCCAGCAGAACCACAACGGTCCAAGAGACCCAGTACTTC,CASRTTTVQETQYF
TRBJ2-1,-,-,TRBV10-3,TGTGCCACCGAGGGCCTTTACAATGAGCAGTTCTTC,CATEGLYNEQFF
TRBJ2-7,-,-,TRBV27,TGTGCCAGCAGTTTAGGGGTCGGCTACGAGCAGTACTTC,CASSLGVGYEQYF
TRBJ1-5,-,-,TRBV11-2,TGTGCCAGCAGCCAAGGGGGGAGCGGCAATCAGCCCCAGCATTTT,CASSQGGSGNQPQHF
TRBJ1-3,-,-,TRBV7-9,TGTGCCAGCAGCTCGGGTGGAAACACCATATATTTT,CASSSGGNTIYF
TRBJ2-3,TRBD2,-,TRBV6-4,TGTGCCAGCAGTGACGGCGGGGGGGCCCAAGATACGCAGTATTTT,CASSDGGGAQDTQYF
TRBJ2-3,-,-,TRBV28,TGTGCCAGCACCGATACAGATACGCAGTATTTT,CASTDTDTQYF
TRBJ1-4,TRBD1,-,TRBV19,TGTGCCAGTAGCCCGACCGGGACAGCAACTAATGAAAAACTGTTTTTT,CASSPTGTATNEKLFF
TRBJ1-5,-,few,TRBV19,TGTGCCAGTAGTATAGATCCTTGGGGATACCAGCCCCAGCATTTT,CASSIDPWGYQPQHF
TRBJ2-4,-,once,TRBV4-1,TGCGCCAGCAGCCAAGATTACAGGGCGGTGGGCAAAAACATTCAGTACTTC,CASSQDYRAVGKNIQYF
TRBJ1-1,-,-,TRBV7-2,TGTGCCAGCAGCTTAGTGCTCACTGAAGCTTTCTTT,CASSLVLTEAFF
TRBJ1-2,TRBD1,-,TRBV5-1,TGCGCCAGCAGCCCCGGGACAGGTTATGGCTACACCTTC,CASSPGTGYGYTF
TRBJ1-5,-,-,TRBV7-2,TGTGCCAGTTCAAGGAGTTTAGGGGACAATCAGCCCCAGCATTTT,CASSRSLGDNQPQHF
TRBJ2-2,TRBD2,-,TRBV6-5,TGTGCCAGCAGTAAAAGCGGGAGGCGGGAGCTGTTTTTT,CASSKSGRRELFF
TRBJ1-1,-,few,TRBV5-1,TGCGCCAGCAGCTTCGGGCCCAGAACGGCCCGCACTGAAGCTTTCTTT,CASSFGPRTARTEAFF
TRBJ1-2,TRBD1,-,TRBV27,TGTGCCAGCAGCGACAGGGTGGGCTATGGCTACACCTTC,CASSDRVGYGYTF
TRBJ1-3,-,-,TRBV6-1,TGTGCCAGCAGGGCCGCGCCAAGCTCTGGAAACACCATATATTTT,CASRAAPSSGNTIYF
TRBJ2-7,-,-,TRBV7-9,TGTGCCAGCAGCTTAACAGTCACCTACGAGCAGTACTTC,CASSLTVTYEQYF
TRBJ1-1,TRBD1,few,TRBV30,TGTGCCGGGGGGACAGGGGCGGTTGAAGCTTTCTTT,CAGGTGAVEAFF
TRBJ2-1,-,-,TRBV19,TGTGCCAGCCGACAAGTCGGGGTTTACAATGAGCAGTTCTTC,CASRQVGVYNEQFF
TRBJ2-5,-,-,TRBV11-1,TGTGCCAGCAGCACTCGGGACCAAGAGACCCAGTACTTC,CASSTRDQETQYF
TRBJ1-1,-,-,TRBV29-1,TGCAACGCCCGGGTCAAAGTCAACACTGAAGCTTTCTTT,CNARVKVNTEAFF
TRBJ2-7,-,once,TRBV5-4,TGTGCCAGCAGCTACCCAACTCGGGACGAGCAGTACTTC,CASSYPTRDEQYF
TRBJ1-3,-,-,TRBV7-8,TGTGCCAGCAGCTTATATGCGAGCTCTGGAAACACCATATATTTT,CASSLYASSGNTIYF
TRBJ1-6,-,-,TRBV5-4,TGTGCCAGCAGCTTGTACTTGGAGATAAATTCACCCCTCCACTTT,CASSLYLEINSPLHF
TRBJ2-1,TRBD2,-,TRBV4-3,TGCGCCAGCAGCCCCCGGGCCGGGGGGGGCAATGAGCAGTTCTTC,CASSPRAGGGNEQFF
TRBJ1-2,-,once,TRBV11-2,TGTGCCAGCAGCCACCTGCGGGGTTACTATGGCTACACCTTC,CASSHLRGYYGYTF
TRBJ1-1,TRBD1,-,TRBV29-1,TGCAGCGTTGCCAACAGGGGGCCCACTGAAGCTTTCTTT,CSVANRGPTEAFF
TRBJ1-1,-,few,TRBV4-1,TGCGCCAGCAGCCAAATTAGGCGAGAGAACACTGAAGCTTTCTTT,CASSQIRRENTEAFF
TRBJ1-1,-,-,TRBV7-2,TGTGCCAGCAGCTTAAACAGCGGACCTCTAAAACGGACCGACGCTTTCTTT,CASSLNSGPLKRTDAFF
TRBJ1-5,-,-,TRBV7-2,TGTGCCAGCAGCCCCCAGAGGGGCAATCAGCCCCAGCATTTT,CASSPQRGNQPQHF
TRBJ2-7,-,-,TRBV5-6,TGTGCCAGCAGCTTAAGGAGAACTGGGTCCTACGAGCAGTACTTC,CASSLRRTGSYEQYF
TRBJ2-1,-,-,TRBV15,TGTGCCACCAGCATAAGGGATGAGCAGTTCTTC,CATSIRDEQFF
TRBJ2-7,TRBD2,-,TRBV15,TGTGCCACCAGCAGAGACCCCCCGGGGAATAGCGGGCTCTCCTACGAGCAGTACTTC,CATSRDPPGNSGLSYEQYF
TRBJ2-1,TRBD2,-,TRBV7-6,TGTGCCAGCAGCTTACAAGCGGGAGCTTACAATGAGCAGTTCTTC,CASSLQAGAYNEQFF
TRBJ2-3,-,-,TRBV7-2,TGTGCCAGCAGCGTGGCGGCCGTGAGCACAGATACGCAGTATTTT,CASSVAAVSTDTQYF
TRBJ1-2,-,-,TRBV5-6,TGTGCCAGCAGCTTGGAACGGCTCTATGGCTACACCTTC,CASSLERLYGYTF
TRBJ2-3,-,-,TRBV7-2,TGTGCCAGCAGCTTCGTGGGGGGCGTCAGCACAGATACGCAGTATTTT,CASSFVGGVSTDTQYF
TRBJ1-4,-,-,TRBV5-4,TGTGCCAGCAGCTTGGGAGGGCAGGATGAAAAACTGTTTTTT,CASSLGGQDEKLFF
TRBJ2-3,-,-,TRBV30,TGTGCCTGGAGTGTACAAGGGACCCATTTT,CAWSVQGTHF
TRBJ2-2,-,-,TRBV19,TGTGCCAGTAGTATAGGCAGGGGCGGGAACACCGGGGAGCTGTTTTTT,CASSIGRGGNTGELFF
TRBJ2-3,-,-,TRBV7-8,TGTGCCAGCAGCGATCAGTGGACGCAGTATTTT,CASSDQWTQYF
TRBJ2-1,-,-,TRBV6-1,TGTGCCACCGCAGGGCTGGGCGCCTACAATGAGCAGTTCTTC,CATAGLGAYNEQFF
TRBJ2-1,TRBD2,-,TRBV5-1,TGCGCCAGCAGCGTCTTGACTAGCGGGGGAAGCAATGAGCAGTTCTTC,CASSVLTSGGSNEQFF
TRBJ2-7,-,-,TRBV5-4,TGTGCCAGCAGCTTTAGCAACCCCTACGAGCAGTACTTC,CASSFSNPYEQYF
TRBJ1-1,TRBD1,-,TRBV10-3,TGTGCCACCTTTGGGACAGCTAGGAACACTGAAGCTTTCTTT,CATFGTARNTEAFF
TRBJ2-1,-,-,TRBV9,TGTGCCAGCAGCGTAGTCAATCGCCCCTACAATGAGCAGTTCTTC,CASSVVNRPYNEQFF
TRBJ2-7,-,-,TRBV11-2,TGTGCCAGCAGCTTAAAATCCATTCCGGCCGAGCAGTACTTC,CASSLKSIPAEQYF
TRBJ2-7,-,-,TRBV2,TGTGCCACCGGGGGCGTAGGGGACGGCTACGAGCAGTACTTC,CATGGVGDGYEQYF
TRBJ2-6,-,-,TRBV4-3,TGCGCCAGCAGCCAAGATGACTCTGGGGCCAACGTCCTGACTTTC,CASSQDDSGANVLTF
TRBJ2-1,-,-,TRBV5-4,TGTGCCAGCAGCTCGTTAGCTTCTGAGCAGTTCTTC,CASSSLASEQFF